This TCR beta chain was sequenced for a study of blood T cell repertoires in COVID-19. Study details: Acute and convalescent COVID-19 samples came from the United States, Italy and Spain. T cells, B-cell-depleted T cells, or PBMCs supplied cDNA or gDNA.

The CDR3 length is 16 residues. Germline loops: CDR1 SEHNR, CDR2 FQNEAQ (reference sequence). V lost 5 bases and J lost 0; bases outside the gene matches: 7. Methods used by the authors: Counts of nucleated cells, estimated from reference gene primer amplification, were obtained. TCRdb's table, derived via immunoSEQ multiplex PCR, lists solely in-frame clones and lacks some. The V and J calls and clone size come from that table; D and trimming were worked out from the DNA. Of approximately 190,000 clones listed, approximately 86% were seen once; the top ten hold roughly 2%. This receptor was identified in a man aged 70 or older with active or convalescent COVID-19. The chain has TRBV7-9 and TRBJ1-5, with 7 bases fitting TRBD1. The specimen was peripheral blood. The CDR3 nucleotides read TGTGCCAGCAGCCACGCAGGGGGATATAGCAATCAGCCCCAGCATTTT. Translating gives CASSHAGGYSNQPQHF.